What follows describes a single T cell receptor (beta chain). Its antigen is unknown. Each CDR3 protein is one row after TCRdb ran MiXCR on the 5' RACE reads. The sample carries roughly 250,000 distinct CDR3 sequences, approximately 7% recorded once. These data belong to a study of identical twins. Study findings and constraints: Fewer insertions characterized abundant cord blood beta clonotypes, whereas memory repertoires showed none.

The data were also submitted as part of a second study, on yellow fever vaccine responses in identical twins.

Sequenced material: memory (CD45RO+) T cells sorted from blood. This sequence originates from a woman aged 18-35 years in good health.

The CDR3, as DNA: TGTGCCAGCACTGGACAGGGCGAAGTCCACTACGAGCAGTACTTC. Protein sequence: CASTGQGEVHYEQYF. The V call is TRBV28, the J call TRBJ2-7, with 8 bases identical to TRBD1. Germline V gives CDR1 MDHEN, CDR2 SYDVKM. The V gene end was trimmed by 7 bases and the J gene end by 3 bases; junction bases not matched to a gene: 11. This CDR3 is built from 15 residues.